These T cell receptor beta chains were read from a single sample in a study of cytomegalovirus exposure and HLA in healthy donors. TCRdb keeps only in-frame clones here, not all; method: immunoSEQ multiplex PCR. Its table records some 56,000 clones. The sample comprised PBMCs. The receptor source for this set is a woman in her thirties in good health and CMV-seropositive. CDR3s include the opening cysteine and the closing phenylalanine or tryptophan. The D gene is left open where the match is weak.

len	j_gene	d_gene	v_gene	CDR3aa	CDR3nt
14	TRBJ1-2	TRBD1	TRBV7-2	CASSFTGVGYGYTF	TGTGCCAGCAGCTTTACAGGGGTAGGATATGGCTACACCTTC
16	TRBJ2-3	.	TRBV27	CASSLWAATRTDTQYF	TGTGCCAGCAGTTTATGGGCAGCTACCCGCACAGATACGCAGTATTTT
14	TRBJ2-5	TRBD1	TRBV6-1	CASTLTGVGETQYF	TGTGCCAGCACCCTGACAGGGGTGGGAGAGACCCAGTACTTC
15	TRBJ2-3	.	TRBV27	CASSLWRDATDTQYF	TGTGCCAGCAGTTTGTGGCGGGACGCCACAGATACGCAGTATTTT
17	TRBJ2-2	.	TRBV28	CASRELSDRSNTGELFF	TGTGCCAGCAGGGAACTATCGGATAGGTCGAACACCGGGGAGCTGTTTTTT
12	TRBJ1-2	TRBD1	TRBV5-1	CASSPTGDGYTF	TGCGCCAGCAGCCCGACAGGGGATGGCTACACCTTC
13	TRBJ2-7	.	TRBV5-1	CASSSGTGQDKYF	TGCGCCAGCAGCAGCGGGACAGGCCAGGACAAGTACTTC
15	TRBJ2-3	.	TRBV9	CASSVDQGAADTQYF	TGTGCCAGCAGCGTGGACCAGGGTGCGGCAGATACGCAGTATTTT
14	TRBJ1-4	.	TRBV4-2	CASSQDVAGEKLFF	TGTGCCAGCAGCCAAGATGTGGCGGGTGAAAAACTGTTTTTT
18	TRBJ1-2	.	TRBV7-9	CASSLPNTGGRGGYGYTF	TGTGCCAGCAGCTTACCGAATACGGGGGGCAGGGGTGGCTATGGCTACACCTTC
14	TRBJ1-1	.	TRBV4-1	CASSQTGGEAEAFF	TGCGCCAGCAGCCAAACGGGGGGTGAGGCTGAAGCTTTCTTT
15	TRBJ1-2	.	TRBV30	CAWSPASRRGYGYTF	TGTGCCTGGAGTCCCGCCTCCCGACGGGGCTATGGCTACACCTTC
15	TRBJ2-3	TRBD2	TRBV30	CATGTSGSGTDTQYF	TGTGCCACTGGGACTAGCGGGAGTGGGACAGATACGCAGTATTTT
15	TRBJ2-1	TRBD1	TRBV19	CASSTQGQGVNEQFF	TGTGCCAGTAGTACCCAGGGACAGGGGGTAAATGAGCAGTTCTTC
15	TRBJ2-2	.	TRBV25-1	CASSEAKGRTGELFF	TGTGCCAGCAGTGAGGCTAAGGGGCGCACCGGGGAGCTGTTTTTT
13	TRBJ1-1	.	TRBV10-3	CATNDRPNTEAFF	TGTGCCACGAATGACAGGCCGAACACTGAAGCTTTCTTT
15	TRBJ2-1	.	TRBV18	CASSPETGYYNEQFF	TGTGCCAGCTCACCGGAAACGGGATATTACAATGAGCAGTTCTTC
15	TRBJ1-1	TRBD1	TRBV15	CATSRVATGDTEAFF	TGTGCCACCAGCAGAGTGGCGACAGGGGACACTGAAGCTTTCTTT
15	TRBJ2-3	.	TRBV15	CATSRETLDTDTQYF	TGTGCCACCAGCAGGGAGACCTTGGACACAGATACGCAGTATTTT
14	TRBJ2-7	.	TRBV5-6	CASSLGSSSYEQYF	TGTGCCAGCAGCTTGGGGTCCAGCTCCTACGAGCAGTACTTC
14	TRBJ2-7	.	TRBV19	CASSPGLGAYEQYF	TGTGCCAGTAGTCCGGGACTCGGTGCCTACGAGCAGTACTTC
19	TRBJ1-2	.	TRBV18	CASSPLVRGSDGSNYGYTF	TGTGCCAGCTCACCACTAGTCCGGGGGAGTGATGGGTCTAACTATGGCTACACCTTC
14	TRBJ2-7	.	TRBV5-5	CASRSKGGEYEQYF	TGTGCCAGCAGATCGAAGGGAGGAGAATACGAGCAGTACTTC
14	TRBJ1-1	TRBD1	TRBV6-1	CASTPGGWNTEAFF	TGTGCCAGCACCCCAGGGGGGTGGAACACTGAAGCTTTCTTT
13	TRBJ1-1	.	TRBV15	CATSIRGNTEAFF	TGTGCCACCAGCATTAGAGGGAACACTGAAGCTTTCTTT
13	TRBJ1-1	.	TRBV5-1	CASSSTANTEAFF	TGCGCCAGCAGCTCGACAGCGAACACTGAAGCTTTCTTT
14	TRBJ1-1	.	TRBV2	CASSDQGLNTEAFF	TGTGCCAGCAGTGATCAGGGCCTGAACACTGAAGCTTTCTTT
12	TRBJ2-3	.	TRBV5-1	CASSEQGGTQYF	TGCGCCAGCAGCGAACAGGGTGGCACGCAGTATTTT
16	TRBJ1-3	.	TRBV4-1	CASSQDGRITGNTIYF	TGCGCCAGCAGCCAAGACGGGAGGATTACTGGAAACACCATATATTTT
15	TRBJ2-7	TRBD1	TRBV10-3	CAISQGTGGSYEQYF	TGTGCCATCAGCCAAGGGACAGGCGGATCCTACGAGCAGTACTTC
16	TRBJ1-1	.	TRBV6-5	CASSYSPMGGHTEAFF	TGTGCCAGCAGTTACTCCCCCATGGGGGGGCACACTGAAGCTTTCTTT
15	TRBJ1-1	.	TRBV30	CAWNSRVRRVTEAFF	TGTGCCTGGAATAGCCGGGTACGGAGAGTTACTGAAGCTTTCTTT
14	TRBJ2-1	.	TRBV6-5	CASSYSAAGNEQFF	TGTGCCAGCAGTTACTCGGCGGCCGGAAATGAGCAGTTCTTC
14	TRBJ1-5	TRBD1	TRBV19	CASRDGQGLRPQHF	TGTGCCAGTAGGGACGGACAGGGCTTGAGGCCCCAGCATTTT
14	TRBJ2-2	TRBD2	TRBV30	CAWSGTSGPGELFF	TGTGCCTGGAGTGGGACTAGCGGGCCCGGGGAGCTGTTTTTT
14	TRBJ2-7	.	TRBV6-1	CASSEGAGSNEQYF	TGTGCCAGCAGTGAAGGGGCCGGCAGCAACGAGCAGTACTTC
13	TRBJ1-1	.	TRBV10-3	CAISETVSTEAFF	TGTGCCATCAGTGAGACAGTGAGCACTGAAGCTTTCTTT
13	TRBJ1-4	.	TRBV7-9	CASSTGRNEKLFF	TGTGCCAGCAGTACAGGGCGAAATGAAAAACTGTTTTTT
18	TRBJ2-6	TRBD1	TRBV9	CASSVAGTGRSGANVLTF	TGTGCCAGCAGCGTAGCGGGGACAGGGAGATCTGGGGCCAACGTCCTGACTTTC
15	TRBJ1-5	TRBD1	TRBV4-1	CASSQFQGGGQPQHF	TGCGCCAGCAGCCAGTTCCAGGGGGGAGGTCAGCCCCAGCATTTT
16	TRBJ1-2	TRBD1	TRBV4-2	CASSQVRTGGVDGYTF	TGTGCCAGCAGCCAAGTGAGGACAGGGGGAGTCGACGGCTACACCTTC
16	TRBJ1-2	TRBD1	TRBV9	CASSALGDSRSYGYTF	TGTGCCAGCAGCGCCTTGGGGGACAGTCGATCCTATGGCTACACCTTC
19	TRBJ2-1	.	TRBV4-1	CASSQVPPGGQSSYNEQFF	TGCGCCAGCAGCCAAGTGCCCCCAGGCGGGCAGAGCTCCTACAATGAGCAGTTCTTC
15	TRBJ2-7	.	TRBV5-8	CASSMRTGGGYEQYF	TGTGCCAGCAGCATGAGAACAGGGGGGGGTTACGAGCAGTACTTC
15	TRBJ2-6	.	TRBV5-8	CASSLDRSGANVLTF	TGTGCCAGCAGCTTGGACAGGTCTGGGGCCAACGTCCTGACTTTC
14	TRBJ1-5	.	TRBV30	CAWSVRGGNQPQHF	TGTGCCTGGAGTGTACGGGGGGGCAATCAGCCCCAGCATTTT